This is a list of T cell receptor beta chains from one sample in a study of blood T cell repertoires in COVID-19. The table came from immunoSEQ multiplex PCR; TCRdb's copy has only in-frame clones and leaves some out. The sample includes about 200,000 clones, about 93% of them seen just once. The specimen was peripheral blood. The origin of the receptors is a man in his fifties or sixties with COVID-19, enrolled during active disease. The CDR3 runs from the conserved cysteine through the conserved F or W. The order of the fields is V gene, D gene, J gene, clone size, CDR3 protein, CDR3 DNA. The D gene is left open where the match is weak. Not every row has a clone size; where given, it reads once, few, many or a size class.

v_gene: TRBV5-6
d_gene: TRBD1
j_gene: TRBJ1-5
abundance: NA
CDR3aa: CASSEGTGSGNQPQHF
CDR3nt: TGTGCCAGCAGCGAGGGGACAGGGTCGGGCAATCAGCCCCAGCATTTT

v_gene: TRBV5-1
d_gene: NA
j_gene: TRBJ2-7
abundance: NA
CDR3aa: CASSLTGLPYEQYF
CDR3nt: TGCGCCAGCAGCTTAACAGGGCTCCCTTACGAGCAGTACTTC

v_gene: TRBV30
d_gene: NA
j_gene: TRBJ2-2
abundance: NA
CDR3aa: CACQLLTRNTGELFF
CDR3nt: TGTGCCTGCCAGCTTCTGACTAGAAACACCGGGGAGCTGTTTTTT

v_gene: TRBV5-5
d_gene: TRBD1
j_gene: TRBJ2-6
abundance: few
CDR3aa: CASSFDRVRAGANVLTF
CDR3nt: TGTGCCAGCAGCTTTGACAGGGTGAGAGCTGGGGCCAACGTCCTGACTTTC

v_gene: TRBV30
d_gene: NA
j_gene: TRBJ1-6
abundance: NA
CDR3aa: CAWSVGGREPLHF
CDR3nt: TGTGCCTGGAGTGTGGGGGGGCGTGAACCCCTCCACTTT

v_gene: TRBV7-2
d_gene: TRBD1
j_gene: TRBJ1-5
abundance: once
CDR3aa: CASSLAQGGSNQPQHF
CDR3nt: TGTGCCAGCAGCTTAGCGCAGGGGGGATCCAATCAGCCCCAGCATTTT

v_gene: TRBV30
d_gene: TRBD2
j_gene: TRBJ2-1
abundance: once
CDR3aa: CAWSVRGGRVSYNEQFF
CDR3nt: TGTGCCTGGAGTGTACGGGGGGGCAGGGTTTCCTACAATGAGCAGTTCTTC

v_gene: TRBV5-1
d_gene: NA
j_gene: TRBJ1-1
abundance: once
CDR3aa: CASSLEDSSNTEAFF
CDR3nt: TGCGCCAGCAGCTTGGAAGACAGCTCGAACACTGAAGCTTTCTTT

v_gene: TRBV2
d_gene: NA
j_gene: TRBJ1-3
abundance: NA
CDR3aa: CATRYRDIRNTIYF
CDR3nt: TGTGCCACGCGTTACCGGGACATTCGAAACACCATATATTTT

v_gene: TRBV30
d_gene: NA
j_gene: TRBJ1-2
abundance: NA
CDR3aa: CAWSKGQGPYYGYTF
CDR3nt: TGTGCCTGGAGTAAGGGACAAGGACCATACTATGGCTACACCTTC

v_gene: TRBV4-1
d_gene: TRBD1
j_gene: TRBJ1-1
abundance: NA
CDR3aa: CASSQRTGSEAFF
CDR3nt: TGCGCCAGCAGCCAAAGGACAGGGTCTGAAGCTTTCTTT

v_gene: TRBV18
d_gene: TRBD2
j_gene: TRBJ2-1
abundance: NA
CDR3aa: CASSFGLAGAEQFF
CDR3nt: TGTGCCAGCTCATTCGGACTAGCGGGAGCTGAGCAGTTCTTC

v_gene: TRBV12-3/TRBV12-4
d_gene: NA
j_gene: TRBJ1-1
abundance: NA
CDR3aa: CASSLRGGTEAFF
CDR3nt: TGTGCCAGCAGTTTAAGGGGCGGCACTGAAGCTTTCTTT

v_gene: TRBV18
d_gene: TRBD1
j_gene: TRBJ1-1
abundance: NA
CDR3aa: CASSPKPTGTGVQTEAFF
CDR3nt: TGTGCCAGCTCACCTAAGCCCACCGGGACAGGGGTTCAAACTGAAGCTTTCTTT

v_gene: TRBV3-1/TRBV3-2
d_gene: NA
j_gene: TRBJ2-7
abundance: NA
CDR3aa: CASSQGQSYEQYF
CDR3nt: TGTGCCAGCAGCCAAGGACAGTCCTACGAGCAGTACTTC

v_gene: TRBV9
d_gene: TRBD1
j_gene: TRBJ2-7
abundance: NA
CDR3aa: CASSPTSRDSSYEQYF
CDR3nt: TGTGCCAGCAGCCCCACTTCCCGGGACAGCAGCTACGAGCAGTACTTC

v_gene: TRBV18
d_gene: TRBD2
j_gene: TRBJ2-3
abundance: NA
CDR3aa: CASSLVAGGGTDTQYF
CDR3nt: TGTGCCAGCTCGCTGGTAGCGGGCGGGGGCACAGATACGCAGTATTTT

v_gene: TRBV5-1
d_gene: TRBD2
j_gene: TRBJ2-6
abundance: NA
CDR3aa: CASGGGASGANVLTF
CDR3nt: TGCGCCAGCGGCGGGGGGGCCTCTGGGGCCAACGTCCTGACTTTC

v_gene: TRBV18
d_gene: TRBD1
j_gene: TRBJ1-4
abundance: few
CDR3aa: CASSPTGANEKLFF
CDR3nt: TGTGCCAGCTCACCAACAGGGGCCAATGAAAAACTGTTTTTT

v_gene: TRBV29-1
d_gene: NA
j_gene: TRBJ2-7
abundance: NA
CDR3aa: CSGGDRSYEQYF
CDR3nt: TGCAGCGGGGGGGACAGATCTTACGAGCAGTACTTC

v_gene: TRBV10-1
d_gene: NA
j_gene: TRBJ1-3
abundance: few
CDR3aa: CASSRVISGNTIYF
CDR3nt: TGCGCCAGCAGTCGGGTCATCTCTGGAAACACCATATATTTT

v_gene: TRBV7-9
d_gene: TRBD1
j_gene: TRBJ2-5
abundance: NA
CDR3aa: CASSPRTGGKETQYF
CDR3nt: TGTGCCAGCAGCCCTCGGACAGGGGGAAAAGAGACCCAGTACTTC

v_gene: TRBV5-1
d_gene: NA
j_gene: TRBJ2-1
abundance: NA
CDR3aa: CASRRGTSSQRNNEQFF
CDR3nt: TGCGCCAGCAGACGAGGGACTTCCAGTCAAAGAAACAATGAGCAGTTCTTC

v_gene: TRBV5-8
d_gene: TRBD2
j_gene: TRBJ2-2
abundance: NA
CDR3aa: CASSPQPRLLAGEGTGELFF
CDR3nt: TGTGCCAGCAGCCCACAACCAAGACTACTAGCGGGAGAGGGCACCGGGGAGCTGTTTTTT

v_gene: TRBV28
d_gene: NA
j_gene: TRBJ1-1
abundance: NA
CDR3aa: CASSRSPGQQRAFF
CDR3nt: TGTGCCAGCAGTCGCTCTCCGGGTCAACAAAGAGCTTTCTTT

v_gene: TRBV7-2
d_gene: NA
j_gene: TRBJ1-4
abundance: NA
CDR3aa: CASSLVVTANEKLFF
CDR3nt: TGTGCCAGCAGCTTAGTCGTGACAGCGAATGAAAAACTGTTTTTT

v_gene: TRBV7-3
d_gene: TRBD1
j_gene: TRBJ2-1
abundance: NA
CDR3aa: CASSLDRGSYNEQFF
CDR3nt: TGTGCCAGCAGTCTGGACAGGGGCTCCTACAATGAGCAGTTCTTC

v_gene: TRBV18
d_gene: TRBD1
j_gene: TRBJ1-2
abundance: NA
CDR3aa: CASADRGSKPGGYTF
CDR3nt: TGTGCCAGCGCGGACAGGGGAAGTAAGCCTGGTGGCTACACCTTC

v_gene: TRBV27
d_gene: NA
j_gene: TRBJ1-1
abundance: NA
CDR3aa: CASSFPGREAFF
CDR3nt: TGTGCCAGCAGTTTTCCAGGCCGGGAAGCTTTCTTT

v_gene: TRBV18
d_gene: NA
j_gene: TRBJ1-6
abundance: once
CDR3aa: CASSPYAGADNSPLHF
CDR3nt: TGTGCCAGCTCACCGTATGCAGGGGCAGATAATTCACCCCTCCACTTT

v_gene: TRBV2
d_gene: NA
j_gene: TRBJ2-1
abundance: NA
CDR3aa: CASKTSRLASYNEQFF
CDR3nt: TGTGCCAGCAAGACGTCAAGGCTAGCGAGCTACAATGAGCAGTTCTTC

v_gene: TRBV27
d_gene: NA
j_gene: TRBJ2-1
abundance: NA
CDR3aa: CASSFSGYLTYNEQFF
CDR3nt: TGTGCCAGCAGTTTCTCGGGATACCTCACGTACAATGAGCAGTTCTTC

v_gene: TRBV5-5
d_gene: TRBD2
j_gene: TRBJ2-5
abundance: NA
CDR3aa: CASSLEREGRGTQYF
CDR3nt: TGTGCCAGCAGCTTGGAGCGGGAGGGCCGAGGGACCCAGTACTTC

v_gene: TRBV5-1
d_gene: TRBD1
j_gene: TRBJ2-7
abundance: NA
CDR3aa: CASSLTGQGEEQYF
CDR3nt: TGCGCCAGCAGCTTGACGGGACAGGGGGAAGAGCAGTACTTC

v_gene: TRBV29-1
d_gene: NA
j_gene: TRBJ2-1
abundance: NA
CDR3aa: CSVDVGGEFF
CDR3nt: TGCAGCGTTGACGTAGGGGGTGAGTTCTTC

v_gene: TRBV9
d_gene: TRBD1
j_gene: TRBJ1-2
abundance: NA
CDR3aa: CASSEGGLDYGYTF
CDR3nt: TGTGCCAGCAGCGAAGGGGGCCTAGACTATGGCTACACCTTC

v_gene: TRBV12-3/TRBV12-4
d_gene: NA
j_gene: TRBJ1-3
abundance: once
CDR3aa: CASSQGSGNTIYF
CDR3nt: TGTGCCAGCAGTCAGGGCTCTGGAAACACCATATATTTT

v_gene: TRBV10-2
d_gene: NA
j_gene: TRBJ2-5
abundance: NA
CDR3aa: CASSPRGQETQYF
CDR3nt: TGCGCCAGCAGTCCCAGGGGCCAAGAGACCCAGTACTTC

v_gene: TRBV30
d_gene: NA
j_gene: TRBJ1-5
abundance: NA
CDR3aa: CAWSVSGIFNQPQHF
CDR3nt: TGTGCCTGGAGTGTATCAGGGATTTTCAATCAGCCCCAGCATTTT

v_gene: TRBV5-1
d_gene: NA
j_gene: TRBJ1-1
abundance: NA
CDR3aa: CASSWTEGNTEAFF
CDR3nt: TGCGCCAGCAGCTGGACGGAGGGAAACACTGAAGCTTTCTTT

v_gene: TRBV6-5
d_gene: NA
j_gene: TRBJ1-2
abundance: NA
CDR3aa: CASTRGGARGYTF
CDR3nt: TGTGCCAGCACCCGGGGGGGGGCGCGTGGCTACACCTTC

v_gene: TRBV27
d_gene: NA
j_gene: TRBJ1-6
abundance: NA
CDR3aa: CASSFGMGYNNSPLHF
CDR3nt: TGTGCCAGCAGTTTCGGGATGGGATACAATAATTCACCCCTCCACTTT

v_gene: TRBV24-1
d_gene: TRBD1
j_gene: TRBJ1-2
abundance: NA
CDR3aa: CATSAPITGGYGYTF
CDR3nt: TGTGCCACCAGCGCGCCAATAACAGGGGGCTATGGCTACACCTTC

v_gene: TRBV7-2
d_gene: TRBD1
j_gene: TRBJ2-3
abundance: NA
CDR3aa: CASSSFAQTGDTQYF
CDR3nt: TGTGCCAGCAGTTCATTCGCCCAGACAGGGGATACGCAGTATTTT

v_gene: TRBV7-3
d_gene: NA
j_gene: TRBJ2-7
abundance: NA
CDR3aa: CASSPDPSSEQYF
CDR3nt: TGTGCCAGCAGCCCAGACCCTAGCAGCGAGCAGTACTTC

v_gene: TRBV4-2
d_gene: TRBD1
j_gene: TRBJ1-5
abundance: NA
CDR3aa: CASSQDQGAGQPQHF
CDR3nt: TGTGCCAGCAGCCAAGATCAGGGGGCGGGTCAGCCCCAGCATTTT

v_gene: TRBV2
d_gene: NA
j_gene: TRBJ2-2
abundance: NA
CDR3aa: CASISGDTGELFF
CDR3nt: TGTGCCAGCATTTCGGGAGACACCGGGGAGCTGTTTTTT

v_gene: TRBV6-6
d_gene: NA
j_gene: TRBJ2-7
abundance: NA
CDR3aa: CASSHFGGLLHYEQYF
CDR3nt: TGTGCCAGCAGCCACTTTGGGGGCCTGCTCCATTACGAGCAGTACTTC

v_gene: TRBV28
d_gene: TRBD1
j_gene: TRBJ1-6
abundance: NA
CDR3aa: CATRDRGSPLHF
CDR3nt: TGTGCCACTCGGGACAGGGGTTCACCCCTCCACTTT

v_gene: TRBV25-1
d_gene: NA
j_gene: TRBJ2-1
abundance: NA
CDR3aa: CASSESGVTYNEQFF
CDR3nt: TGTGCCAGCAGTGAGTCAGGGGTAACCTACAATGAGCAGTTCTTC

v_gene: TRBV3-1/TRBV3-2
d_gene: NA
j_gene: TRBJ2-2
abundance: NA
CDR3aa: CASSLLVTGELFF
CDR3nt: TGTGCCAGCAGCTTACTAGTAACCGGGGAGCTGTTTTTT

v_gene: TRBV3-1/TRBV3-2
d_gene: NA
j_gene: TRBJ1-2
abundance: few
CDR3aa: CASSHRVGEHWPNYGYTF
CDR3nt: TGTGCCAGCAGTCACCGGGTCGGTGAGCATTGGCCCAACTATGGCTACACCTTC

v_gene: TRBV5-1
d_gene: TRBD2
j_gene: TRBJ2-1
abundance: NA
CDR3aa: CASSLTSGSNEQFF
CDR3nt: TGCGCCAGCAGCTTGACTAGCGGGAGTAATGAGCAGTTCTTC